Detailed here is one T cell receptor beta chain. The entry originates in a study of blood T cell repertoires in COVID-19. Study-wide context: The United States, Italy and Spain were the sources of the acute and convalescent COVID-19 samples. Sample material is recorded as cDNA or gDNA derived from T cells, B-cell-depleted T cells, or PBMCs.

Original data processing: Amplified reference gene primers provided the basis for estimating nucleated cell counts. The protocol was immunoSEQ multiplex PCR, while the TCRdb copy is restricted to in-frame clones and leaves out a portion. Clone size and V and J calls were adopted from that table, with D and trimming inferred from the DNA. The repertoire includes approximately 70,000 clones, 75% to 90% of them detected once, and around 6.7% sits in the top ten. V lost 5 bases, J lost 6 bases, and 11 bases lay in between. The CDR3 runs 13 residues. CDR1 and CDR2 (germline): MDHEN, SYDVKM. This sequence was found in a woman older than 75 with active COVID-19. Sequencing used peripheral blood. The gene calls are TRBV28 and TRBJ2-4; TRBD1 is a possible D gene (5 bases). CDR3 loop: CASSTSDRNIQYF. The DNA for the CDR3 is TGTGCCAGCAGTACCTCTGACAGAAACATTCAGTACTTC.